This is a list of T cell receptor beta chains from one sample in a study of blood T cell repertoires in COVID-19. Data came from immunoSEQ multiplex PCR; TCRdb stores just in-frame clones and leaves some out. The sample has under 50,000 clones; 60% to 80% are singletons. The sample consisted of peripheral blood. The source is a human donor with active or convalescent COVID-19. The donor label of this sample is uncertain. CDR3s include the opening cysteine and the closing phenylalanine or tryptophan. D genes are given only for firm matches. Clone sizes are given selectively: once, few, many, or a class where the clone is expanded.

d_call	v_call	clone_size	j_call	cdr3_aa	cdr3_nt
-	TRBV6-1	-	TRBJ1-5	CASSAREGMGNQPQHF	TGTGCCAGCAGTGCGAGGGAGGGAATGGGCAATCAGCCCCAGCATTTT
-	TRBV5-1	-	TRBJ1-2	CASSDPRANYGYTF	TGCGCCAGCAGCGATCCCAGGGCTAACTATGGCTACACCTTC
TRBD2	TRBV5-1	-	TRBJ2-1	CASSLASGSSYNEQFF	TGCGCCAGCAGCTTGGCTAGCGGGAGCTCCTACAATGAGCAGTTCTTC
-	TRBV28	-	TRBJ1-1	CASSPNGQPNTEAFF	TGTGCCAGCAGTCCTAACGGACAGCCGAACACTGAAGCTTTCTTT
-	TRBV6-5	-	TRBJ2-7	CASSYADSYEQYF	TGTGCCAGCAGTTACGCAGACTCCTACGAGCAGTACTTC
TRBD1	TRBV12-5	-	TRBJ1-2	CASGLGDRGYYGYTF	TGTGCTAGTGGTTTGGGGGACAGGGGGTACTATGGCTACACCTTC
TRBD1	TRBV28	-	TRBJ1-4	CASKGAGGNEKLFF	TGTGCCAGCAAGGGGGCAGGGGGGAATGAAAAACTGTTTTTT
-	TRBV11-3	-	TRBJ2-2	CASSLLTGVAGELFF	TGTGCCAGCAGCTTATTAACGGGAGTGGCCGGGGAGCTGTTTTTT
TRBD2	TRBV6-5	-	TRBJ2-7	CASKDRGLAGGEQYF	TGTGCCAGCAAGGACAGGGGACTAGCGGGTGGCGAGCAGTACTTC
-	TRBV6-6	-	TRBJ2-7	CASCSGRKVNEQYF	TGTGCCAGCTGCAGCGGGCGTAAGGTAAACGAGCAGTACTTC
-	TRBV30	once	TRBJ1-5	CALKPPGAGNQPQHF	TGTGCCTTGAAACCACCAGGGGCCGGCAATCAGCCCCAGCATTTT
-	TRBV7-6	few	TRBJ1-6	CASSSGGWSYNSPLHF	TGTGCCAGCAGCTCTGGAGGGTGGTCCTATAATTCACCCCTCCACTTT
-	TRBV6-5	few	TRBJ1-1	CASQALNTEAFF	TGTGCCAGCCAGGCACTGAACACTGAAGCTTTCTTT
TRBD1	TRBV29-1	-	TRBJ1-4	CSVRTGGSEKLFF	TGCAGCGTCAGGACAGGGGGTAGTGAAAAACTGTTTTTT
TRBD1	TRBV28	-	TRBJ2-1	CASSSGTGVSYNEQFF	TGTGCCAGCAGTTCCGGGACAGGGGTTTCCTACAATGAGCAGTTCTTC
-	TRBV7-9	few	TRBJ2-7	CASSHAGLWSSYEQYF	TGTGCCAGCAGCCACGCGGGACTCTGGAGCTCCTACGAGCAGTACTTC
TRBD1	TRBV3-1/TRBV3-2	few	TRBJ1-1	CASSQLGTGRWNTEAFF	TGTGCCAGCAGCCAATTAGGGACAGGCAGGTGGAACACTGAAGCTTTCTTT
TRBD1	TRBV7-7	-	TRBJ2-5	CASSYGQGETQYF	TGTGCTAGCAGTTACGGACAGGGCGAGACCCAGTACTTC
TRBD2	TRBV7-8	-	TRBJ2-7	CASSYKTSGWVGEQYF	TGTGCCAGCAGCTACAAGACTAGCGGGTGGGTTGGCGAGCAGTACTTC
TRBD2	TRBV7-9	-	TRBJ2-7	CASSQWASGTSSYEQYF	TGTGCCAGCAGCCAATGGGCTAGCGGGACCAGTTCCTACGAGCAGTACTTC
-	TRBV24-1	-	TRBJ2-3	CATSDLGRYTDTQYF	TGTGCCACCAGTGATTTGGGGAGATACACAGATACGCAGTATTTT
TRBD2	TRBV2	-	TRBJ2-1	CASSDPSGPYNEQFF	TGTGCCAGCAGTGATCCTAGCGGACCCTACAATGAGCAGTTCTTC
TRBD1	TRBV2	-	TRBJ2-2	CASSENRGTGELFF	TGTGCCAGCAGTGAAAACAGGGGAACCGGGGAGCTGTTTTTT
-	TRBV7-2	many	TRBJ2-7	CASSLAGGAYEQYF	TGTGCCAGCAGCTTAGCTGGCGGGGCCTACGAGCAGTACTTC
-	TRBV19	-	TRBJ2-2	CASSRDPYTGELFF	TGTGCCAGTAGTCGGGATCCTTACACCGGGGAGCTGTTTTTT
-	TRBV6-2/TRBV6-3	-	TRBJ1-4	CASSYLARANEKLFF	TGTGCCAGCAGTTACCTCGCCAGGGCTAATGAAAAACTGTTTTTT
TRBD1	TRBV10-2	-	TRBJ1-5	CASTPTGGGQPQHF	TGCGCCAGCACGCCTACAGGGGGGGGTCAGCCCCAGCATTTT
TRBD1	TRBV28	-	TRBJ1-1	CASSLGTGVNTEAFF	TGTGCCAGCAGCTTGGGGACAGGAGTGAACACTGAAGCTTTCTTT
TRBD1	TRBV7-9	-	TRBJ1-1	CASSYRDRVFEAFF	TGTGCCAGCAGTTACCGGGACAGGGTCTTCGAAGCTTTCTTT
TRBD1	TRBV19	once	TRBJ1-4	CASSMADRMKKLFF	TGTGCCAGTAGTATGGCGGACAGGATGAAAAAACTGTTTTTT
-	TRBV25-1	-	TRBJ1-1	CASRPGISTTEAFF	TGTGCCAGCAGGCCCGGGATCAGTACCACGGAAGCTTTCTTT
-	TRBV27	-	TRBJ1-6	CASSSGAGRGDSPLHF	TGTGCCAGCAGTTCCGGGGCCGGCAGGGGAGATTCACCCCTCCACTTT
TRBD1	TRBV30	few	TRBJ1-2	CAWSDLGANRGGYTF	TGTGCCTGGAGTGACTTGGGTGCGAACAGGGGTGGCTACACCTTC
-	TRBV5-1	-	TRBJ1-6	CASSLERSSYNSPLHF	TGCGCCAGCAGCTTGGAGCGGAGCTCCTATAATTCACCCCTCCACTTT
-	TRBV7-3	-	TRBJ2-2	CASSPAAGLTGELFF	TGTGCCAGCAGCCCCGCCGCCGGACTCACCGGGGAGCTGTTTTTT
-	TRBV10-1	-	TRBJ1-1	CASSESLRDTEAFF	TGCGCCAGCAGTGAGTCACTGCGGGACACTGAAGCTTTCTTT
-	TRBV5-1	few	TRBJ1-6	CASSLAAGENSPLHF	TGCGCCAGCAGCTTGGCCGCAGGGGAGAATTCACCCCTCCACTTT
-	TRBV7-6	-	TRBJ2-5	CASSLELGEETQYF	TGTGCCAGCAGCTTAGAACTAGGAGAAGAGACCCAGTACTTC